This entry concerns a single T cell receptor (beta chain). The authors sequenced patients whose flow cytometry had shown CD8+CD57+ cell expansion. The source of the sample is a study of CD8+CD57+ T cells in acquired aplastic anemia. Across the study: Sorted CD4+ and CD8+ cells yielded DNA averaging approximately 3 ug.

TCR beta VDJ and CDR3 profiles were obtained from a genomic DNA template. TCRdb recomputed calls from the reads with MiXCR, one row per CDR3 protein. This sample has more than 200,000 distinct CDR3 sequences, with roughly 50% found just once. Germline V gene lookup returns CDR1 SGHVS and CDR2 FQNEAQ. V lost 4 bases, J lost 8 bases, and 14 bases lay in between. There are 13 residues in the CDR3. The material sequenced was sorted CD4+, CD8+, or CD8+CD57+ T cells (not recorded which) from PBMCs. This chain joins TRBV7-8 and TRBJ1-2; weak D call: TRBD1 (6 bases). This TCR derives from a human donor with aplastic anemia. The CDR3 region has the DNA TGTGCCAGCAGCTCGGACGGGGGCGACGGCTACACCTTC. Protein: CASSSDGGDGYTF.